The clone carrying this T cell receptor beta chain appeared a single time. This sample stems from a study of blood T cell repertoires in COVID-19. Study-wide context: T cells, B-cell-depleted T cells, or PBMCs supplied cDNA or gDNA.

The protocol was immunoSEQ multiplex PCR, while the TCRdb copy is restricted to in-frame clones and leaves out a portion. The sample has 350,000 to 400,000 clones; roughly 88% are singletons. The CDR3 consists of 15 residues. Trimming removed 7 bases from V and 4 bases from J; junction bases left unmatched: 9. The germline V gene encodes CDR1 KGHDR and CDR2 SFDVKD. The receptor's source is a woman between 25 and 40 years old with acute COVID-19. The V call is TRBV24-1, the J call TRBJ2-3, with 8 bases aligning to TRBD2. The sequenced sample was PBMCs or T cells enriched from blood (not recorded which). The CDR3 sequence: CATRGQAGASDTQYF. CDR3 nucleotides: TGTGCCACCAGGGGCCAAGCGGGGGCTTCAGATACGCAGTATTTT.